Following are 11 T cell receptor beta chains from one sample sequenced in a study of CD8+ T cells in alopecia areata (dated by TCRdb to 2017 to 2018). What this sample's time point label stands for: baseline before oral tofacitinib. The method behind the library was the immunoSEQ multiplex PCR assay. For TCR sequencing, RNA was extracted from every sample and reverse transcribed into cDNA to serve as template. TCRdb obtained this table from immuneACCESS and retained in-frame rearrangements with V and J assigned. These tables miss some clones; where compared with another copy, unresolved V genes account for less than half of the shortfall, and the remainder is unexplained. Across this sample there are 55,000 to 70,000 clones, with around half seen only once. The biggest ten clones account for roughly 15% of the sample. The sample in question was CD8+ T cells sorted from blood, obtained at week 0. Receptors were obtained from a human donor with alopecia areata.

This rearrangement joins TRBV27 to TRBJ2-3, with 10 positions matching TRBD1. The CDR3 contains 15 residues. V dropped 2 bases and J dropped 6; count of bases not matched to a gene: 5. Germline-derived CDR1 and CDR2 are MNHEY and SMNVEV (reference sequence). This chain's CDR3 is CASSLRQGAADTQYF. The CDR3 DNA sequence: TGTGCCAGCAGTTTACGACAGGGGGCGGCGGATACGCAGTATTTT.

This sequence joins TRBV25-1 and TRBJ2-5; a possible D gene is TRBD1 (6 bases). Germline CDR1 MGHDK, CDR2 SYGVNS. Trimming took off 3 bases at V and 9 bases at J, with 11 bases between the two ends. This CDR3 spans 12 amino acids. The chain's CDR3 is CASSDIEGAQYF. The CDR3 coding sequence is TGTGCCAGCAGTGATATAGAGGGGGCCCAGTACTTC.

V is TRBV27 and J is TRBJ2-7; maybe TRBD1 (6 bases). The CDR3 is 14 amino acids. Germline loops: CDR1 MNHEY, CDR2 SMNVEV (reference sequence). Trimming removed 2 bases from V and 5 bases from J, with 13 bases in between. The CDR3 protein is CASSLRQGIHEQYF. Written as DNA, the CDR3 is TGTGCCAGCAGTTTACGCCAGGGGATCCACGAGCAGTACTTC.

The chain combines TRBV9 with TRBJ2-1; D not certain. The CDR3 extends over 13 amino acids. The germline CDR1 and CDR2 sequences are SGDLS and YYNGEE. V lost 4 bases, J lost 4 bases, and 9 bases lay in between. CDR3 in DNA: TGTGCCAGCAGCTCCCTACAGTACAATGAGCAGTTCTTC. As protein: CASSSLQYNEQFF.

The sample holds a few counts of this clone. This chain uses TRBV5-1 with TRBJ2-7, with a tentative D call TRBD2 (5 bases). From germline, CDR1 is SGHRS and CDR2 YFSETQ. V dropped 0 bases and J dropped 6 bases, with 7 bases sitting between them. CDR3 length: 12 amino acids. The CDR3 sequence is CASSLAGSEQYF. In DNA form, the CDR3 reads TGCGCCAGCAGCTTGGCGGGGAGCGAGCAGTACTTC.

This clone was picked up a small number of times. The chain combines TRBV7-6 with TRBJ2-1; the D is unclear. Germline CDR1 SGHVS, CDR2 FNYEAQ. The germline V and J ends were trimmed by 3 bases and 0 bases, with 3 bases remaining between them. The CDR3 runs to 13 residues. This chain's CDR3 is CASSLNSYNEQFF. CDR3 nucleotide sequence: TGTGCCAGCAGCTTGAACTCCTACAATGAGCAGTTCTTC.

This clone was seen only once. CDR3 nucleotides: TGTGCCACTAAGGGACAGGGTAGCACAGATACGCAGTATTTT. It is translated as CATKGQGSTDTQYF. The gene calls are TRBV4-2 and TRBJ2-3; the match to TRBD1 covers 9 bases. Unmatched junction bases numbered 5, after V lost 10 bases and J lost 0 bases. CDR1 and CDR2 from the germline V gene are LGHNA and YNFKEQ. This CDR3 is 14 amino acids long.

The V call is TRBV7-9, the J call TRBJ2-5; the D is unclear. The CDR3 contains 16 residues. The germline V and J ends were trimmed by 5 bases and 2 bases, with 18 bases remaining between them. Germline CDR1 reads SEHNR; CDR2 reads FQNEAQ (reference sequence). The CDR3 loop reads CASSLLLRLNQETQYF. The CDR3, as DNA: TGTGCCAGCAGCCTATTGCTTCGCTTAAATCAAGAGACCCAGTACTTC. The full variable domain, its missing parts supplied by reference TRBV7-9 and TRBJ2-5, is DTGVSQNPRHKITKRGQNVTFRCDPISEHNRLYWYRQTLGQGPEFLTYFQNEAQLEKSRLLSDRFSAERPKGSFSTLEIQRTEQGDSAMYLCASSLLLRLNQETQYFGPGTRLLVL.

J is TRBJ2-7 and V is TRBV19; 8 bases map to TRBD2. Germline V gives CDR1 LNHDA, CDR2 SQIVND (reference sequence). CDR3 length: 14 amino acids. V was clipped by 10 bases and J by 2 bases; unmatched bases: 10. This CDR3 reads CATAPSGRTYEQYF. The DNA of the CDR3 is TGTGCCACTGCCCCTAGCGGGCGCACCTACGAGCAGTACTTC.

The V and J genes are TRBV2 and TRBJ1-5; D perhaps matches TRBD1 (5 bases). CDR1 and CDR2 from the germline V gene are SNHLY and FYNNEI. V gave up 6 bases and J gave up 6 bases, with 21 bases separating them. CDR3 length equals 16 residues. The CDR3 here is CASRGLEREFSQPQHF. The DNA of the CDR3 is TGTGCCAGCAGGGGACTCGAAAGGGAGTTTAGTCAGCCCCAGCATTTT.

As DNA, the CDR3 is TGTGCCAGCAGTGAAAACCTAGGGGCACCGACTAACTATGGCTACACCTTC. It is translated as CASSENLGAPTNYGYTF. This sequence joins TRBV2 and TRBJ1-2; the D gene is possibly TRBD1 (5 bases). V shed 2 bases and J shed 0 bases, with 16 bases lying between them. Per germline, CDR1 SNHLY and CDR2 FYNNEI. This CDR3 comprises 17 residues.